The T cell receptor (beta chain) under discussion was sequenced for a study of PD-L1 blockade in urothelial cancer. As concerns this clone: Other DNA sequences in this sample translate to the same CDR3.

As for time point: pretreatment peripheral blood. Generated by immunoSEQ multiplex PCR, the TCRdb table keeps only in-frame clones and is missing some. The table includes tens of thousands of clones, under 90% detected once. The sample in question was PBMCs, obtained around atezolizumab (anti-PD-L1) treatment. The clonotype originates from a man between 60 and 75 years old with urothelial cancer.

Here the CDR3 DNA reads TGTGCCAGCAGCTTAGCTAGCGGGGGTTCCTACGAGCAGTACTTC. It encodes CASSLASGGSYEQYF. The V call is TRBV7-2, the J call TRBJ2-7, with 9 bases identical to TRBD2. The CDR3 spans 15 residues. Germline values: CDR1 SGHTA, CDR2 FQGNSA. Unmatched junction bases numbered 1, after V lost 0 bases and J lost 1 base. Based on the CDR3 plus reference TRBV7-2 and TRBJ2-7, the full variable domain is GAGVSQSPSNKVTEKGKDVELRCDPISGHTALYWYRQSLGQGLEFLIYFQGNSAPDKSGLPSDRFSAERTGGSVSTLTIQRTQQEDSAVYLCASSLASGGSYEQYFGPGTRLTVT.